What follows is one TCR beta chain and its context. The data are from a study of T cells expressing NK-cell markers. The overall study: Investigators obtained TCR beta repertoires from sorted CD3+CD56+NKG2C+, CD3+CD56+NKG2C- and CD3+CD56-NKG2C+ T cells.

Germline values: CDR1 SEHNR, CDR2 FQNEAQ (reference sequence). The CDR3 consists of 14 residues. TCRdb reprocessed the 5' RACE reads and reports one entry per CDR3 protein, with no DNA. Across about 380,000 distinct CDR3 sequences, the top ten clones capture around 5% of the sample. The chain links TRBV7-9 to TRBJ2-3; with no DNA, the TCRdb D assignment of TRBD2 cannot be verified. The sequenced material came from blood T cells: a sorted CD56 or NKG2C T cell subset, CD4+ or CD8+ T cells, or bulk PBMC T cells (not recorded which). The sequence was collected from a man aged 18 to 69 in good health. CDR3 loop: CASSFALAGGTQYF.